Shown below are 30 T cell receptor beta chains from a single sample sequenced in a study of shared clonotypes between healthy human individuals. The assay was immunoSEQ multiplex PCR, and TCRdb's table has in-frame clones only and misses some. The data show a few million clones, 85% to 95% seen once. Sequenced input: naive CD4+ T cells from PBMCs. The subset is: CD45RA+ positively selected. These receptors were obtained from a man aged 18 to 29 in good health. Some clones in this sample may be carry-over from other donors' samples.

V and J are TRBV6-4 and TRBJ1-5; no clear D. Germline V CDR1 and CDR2: MRHNA, SNTAGT. This CDR3 is built from 13 residues. Trimming left V 4 bases short and J 6 bases short, with 10 bases between. Written as DNA, the CDR3 is TGTGCCAGCAGTGTAACGGAAGCTCAGCCCCAGCATTTT. This translates into CASSVTEAQPQHF.

Here the CDR3 DNA reads TGTGCCAGCTCACCCCCGACAGGGAGGAACTATGGCTACACCTTC. It is translated as CASSPPTGRNYGYTF. The chain has TRBV18 and TRBJ1-2; 7 nucleotides agree with TRBD1. Germline V gives CDR1 KGHSH, CDR2 LQKENI. The CDR3 contains 15 residues. Germline trimming cut 3 bases from V and 2 bases from J; bases unmatched to any gene: 6. The variable domain in full, with the rest retrieved from reference TRBV18 and TRBJ1-2, is NAGVMQNPRHLVRRRGQEARLRCSPMKGHSHVYWYRQLPEEGLKFMVYLQKENIIDESGMPKERFSAEFPKEGPSILRIQQVVRGDSAAYFCASSPPTGRNYGYTFGSGTRLTVV.

The chain recombines TRBV6-5 with TRBJ2-1; D may match TRBD1 or TRBD2 (5 bases each). The CDR3 contains 16 residues. Trimming took off 2 bases at V and 4 bases at J, with 15 bases between the two ends. Germline V gene lookup returns CDR1 MNHEY and CDR2 SVGAGI. Written as DNA, the CDR3 is TGTGCCAGCAGTTACAACCGGGACCGAATATACAATGAGCAGTTCTTC. Its translation is CASSYNRDRIYNEQFF.

The chain uses TRBV10-3 and TRBJ2-5, with 7 bases aligning to TRBD1. The CDR3 spans 14 residues. Germline V gene lookup returns CDR1 ENHRY and CDR2 SYGVKD. J was trimmed by 1 base and V by 6 bases; bases with no gene match: 5. The CDR3 region is CAISLDRSQETQYF. In nucleotides, the CDR3 is TGTGCCATCAGCCTGGACAGGAGCCAAGAGACCCAGTACTTC.

The chain is built from TRBV7-9 and TRBJ2-1, with 13 bases fitting TRBD2. Germline assignment: CDR1 SEHNR and CDR2 FQNEAQ (reference sequence). The CDR3 runs 16 residues. Unmatched junction bases numbered 9, after V lost 6 bases and J lost 7 bases. CDR3 loop: CASRLPGLAGTNEQFF. The DNA of the CDR3 is TGTGCCAGCAGACTACCGGGACTAGCGGGGACAAATGAGCAGTTCTTC.

The CDR3 here is CASSQDRGTRNQPQHF. The CDR3 DNA follows: TGCGCCAGCAGCCAAGATAGGGGGACAAGAAATCAGCCCCAGCATTTT. The chain employs TRBV4-3 and TRBJ1-5; weak D call: TRBD1 (6 bases). This CDR3 spans 16 amino acids. CDR1 and CDR2 (germline): LGHNA, YSLEER. V was cut by 0 bases and J by 4 bases, with 13 bases left in between.

In this sample, this clone turned up a few times. The chain combines TRBV28 with TRBJ1-1, with D unresolved. Germline assignment: CDR1 MDHEN and CDR2 SYDVKM. Trimming took 3 bases from V and 1 from J, leaving 12 bases between them. CDR3 size: 15 residues. As DNA, the CDR3 is TGTGCCAGCAGTTTCCCCGGTACAGAGAACACTGAAGCTTTCTTT. Translation: CASSFPGTENTEAFF.

The chain uses TRBV5-1 and TRBJ2-2; D is unresolved. V was pared by 1 base and J by 6 bases, with 7 bases between. This CDR3 is built from 13 residues. Germline-derived CDR1 and CDR2 are SGHRS and YFSETQ. CDR3 nucleotide sequence: TGCGCCAGCAGCTTGTTTGAAGCCGGGGAGCTGTTTTTT. Amino acid sequence: CASSLFEAGELFF.

The rearrangement uses TRBV10-1 and TRBJ1-6, with a possible D match to TRBD1 (6 bases). V shed 5 bases and J shed 4 bases, with 9 bases lying between them. The CDR3 is 14 residues long. Germline values: CDR1 WNHNN, CDR2 SYGVQD (reference sequence). The CDR3 is CASSQDRYNSPLHF. CDR3 DNA sequence: TGCGCCAGCAGTCAGGACAGATATAATTCACCCCTCCACTTT.

Comments on this clone: The sample carries other DNA sequences with the same CDR3. The chain has TRBV28 and TRBJ1-2; D perhaps matches TRBD1 (5 bases). This CDR3 region has 14 residues. Trimming left V 2 bases short and J 5 bases short, with 12 bases between. In germline, CDR1 is MDHEN, CDR2 SYDVKM. The chain's CDR3 is CASSLGTGLYGYTF. The CDR3 bases are TGTGCCAGCAGTTTAGGTACAGGCTTGTATGGCTACACCTTC.

The V call is TRBV5-1, the J call TRBJ2-3, with D uncertain. V dropped 4 bases and J dropped 2 bases, with 8 bases sitting between them. CDR1 is SGHRS, CDR2 YFSETQ, per germline. The CDR3 totals 13 residues. CDR3 amino acids: CASSPTVTDTQYF. The CDR3 DNA reads TGCGCCAGCAGCCCGACCGTCACAGATACGCAGTATTTT.

The chain uses TRBV5-1 and TRBJ1-1; D gene uncertain. V lost 2 bases to trimming and J lost 2 bases, with 10 bases between them. This CDR3 region has 14 residues. Germline loops: CDR1 SGHRS, CDR2 YFSETQ. In DNA form, the CDR3 reads TGCGCCAGCAGCTTCGACAAAGCAAACACTGAAGCTTTCTTT. Translating gives CASSFDKANTEAFF.

This CDR3 reads CSVGGRLGADTQYF. The CDR3 DNA reads as TGCAGCGTTGGAGGCAGACTCGGGGCAGATACGCAGTATTTT. The chain couples TRBV29-1 to TRBJ2-3; D is perhaps TRBD2 (5 bases). The CDR3 has 14 residues. V gave up 4 bases and J gave up 4 bases, with 15 bases separating them. Per the germline V gene, CDR1 is SQVTM and CDR2 is ANQGSEA.

The V call is TRBV4-1, the J call TRBJ2-7, with D hard to call. This CDR3 has 15 residues. V lost 4 bases, J lost 4 bases, and 17 bases lay in between. From germline, CDR1 is MGHRA and CDR2 YSYEKL. The DNA of the CDR3 is TGCGCCAGCAGCCCGCCACAGCGTCTAGGGTACGAGCAGTACTTC. Amino acid sequence: CASSPPQRLGYEQYF.

The chain is built from TRBV25-1 and TRBJ1-2, with D hard to call. The CDR3 length is 15 residues. The V and J ends lost 2 bases and 4 bases respectively, with 14 bases between them. In germline, CDR1 is MGHDK, CDR2 SYGVNS. The CDR3 bases are TGTGCCAGCAGTGAAATGGGAGGTGGTACCTATGGCTACACCTTC. Protein product: CASSEMGGGTYGYTF.

The rearrangement links TRBV28 to TRBJ2-7; the D gene is possibly TRBD1 (5 bases). The germline V gene has CDR1 MDHEN and CDR2 SYDVKM. Trimming took 2 bases from V and 4 from J, leaving 27 bases between them. The CDR3 loop spans 19 amino acids. DNA of the CDR3: TGTGCCAGCAGTTTAAGTTATATCTGGGGCAGGAAGCTTCAGTACGAGCAGTACTTC. Amino acids: CASSLSYIWGRKLQYEQYF.

V gene TRBV5-1 combines with J gene TRBJ2-2, with D possibly matching TRBD1 (6 bases). The V gene's germline CDR1 is SGHRS and CDR2 YFSETQ. The CDR3 extends over 15 amino acids. The germline V and J ends were trimmed by 4 bases and 1 base, with 11 bases remaining between them. The CDR3 DNA reads as TGCGCCAGCAGCCGGGACACGCAGAACACCGGGGAGCTGTTTTTT. Protein sequence: CASSRDTQNTGELFF.

The rearrangement links TRBV7-2 to TRBJ1-2; no firm D call. CDR1 is SGHTA, CDR2 FQGNSA, per germline. V was shortened by 10 bases and J by 0 bases, with 21 bases between the two germline ends. The CDR3 is 16 residues long. This chain's CDR3 is CATMTLANLANYGYTF. In nucleotides, the CDR3 is TGTGCCACCATGACACTGGCAAACCTAGCTAACTATGGCTACACCTTC.

The chain joins TRBV7-8 to TRBJ2-4; no clear D gene. The CDR3 sequence is 16 residues long. Looked up from germline, CDR1 is SGHVS and CDR2 is FQNEAQ. Trimming took off 5 bases at V and 3 bases at J, with 17 bases between the two ends. CDR3 DNA: TGTGCCAGCAGCCCCCATGGACGGACCATCAAAAACATTCAGTACTTC. Residues: CASSPHGRTIKNIQYF.

A single count supports this clone. The gene calls are TRBV2 and TRBJ2-1, with D uncertain. This CDR3 is built from 12 residues. The V end was cut by 8 bases, the J end by 3 bases, with 8 bases between. Germline V gene data show CDR1 as SNHLY and CDR2 as FYNNEI. This CDR3 is CASHGDYNEQFF. The CDR3 DNA is TGTGCCAGCCACGGAGACTACAATGAGCAGTTCTTC.

This chain joins TRBV2 and TRBJ2-7; 10 nucleotides align to TRBD1. The CDR3 spans 15 residues. Trimming removed 3 bases from V and 3 bases from J; junction bases left unmatched: 5. Germline loops: CDR1 SNHLY, CDR2 FYNNEI. The CDR3 loop reads CASSEPRDRGYEQYF. The CDR3 nucleotides are TGTGCCAGCAGTGAGCCCCGGGACAGGGGCTACGAGCAGTACTTC.

V gene TRBV7-9 combines with J gene TRBJ2-5; TRBD1 matches at 8 bases. This CDR3 region has 15 residues. J was trimmed by 7 bases and V by 6 bases; bases with no gene match: 13. CDR1 is SEHNR, CDR2 FQNEAQ, per germline (reference sequence). The CDR3 nucleotides are TGTGCCAGCAGTCCTTCGGGGCAGGGGGCTGTGACCCAGTACTTC. This encodes CASSPSGQGAVTQYF.

This clone has a single count. The chain joins TRBV28 to TRBJ2-7; tentatively, D is TRBD1 (6 bases). Germline CDR1 and CDR2: MDHEN and SYDVKM. The CDR3 covers 15 residues. The V gene lost 7 bases and the J gene lost 6 bases, with 22 bases spanning the gap. This CDR3 is CASTPVSLGAREQYF. CDR3 in DNA: TGTGCCAGCACCCCGGTGAGTCTGGGGGCGCGCGAGCAGTACTTC.

Note on this clone: The sample carries other DNA sequences with the same CDR3. The chain couples TRBV7-2 to TRBJ2-7; 12 nucleotides agree with TRBD2. The trim removed 4 bases at V and 2 bases at J, leaving 3 bases unmatched. The CDR3 sequence is 15 residues long. Germline assignment: CDR1 SGHTA and CDR2 FQGNSA. CDR3 nucleotides: TGTGCCAGCAGCTCCAGACTAGCGGGAGCCTACGAGCAGTACTTC. Protein product: CASSSRLAGAYEQYF.

The gene calls are TRBV27 and TRBJ2-6, with D perhaps matching TRBD2 (5 bases). Germline-derived CDR1 and CDR2 are MNHEY and SMNVEV (reference sequence). The CDR3 has 17 residues. V was pared by 6 bases and J by 0 bases, with 15 bases between. The CDR3 reads CASSGVSLGSGANVLTF. CDR3 nucleotide sequence: TGTGCCAGCAGCGGGGTGAGTTTGGGCTCTGGGGCCAACGTCCTGACTTTC. Filled out from reference TRBV27 and TRBJ2-6, the complete variable domain reads EAQVTQNPRYLITVTGKKLTVTCSQNMNHEYMSWYRQDPGLGLRQIYYSMNVEVTDKGDVPEGYKVSRKEKRNFPLILESPSPNQTSLYFCASSGVSLGSGANVLTFGAGSRLTVL.

The chain carries TRBV28 and TRBJ2-6; D may correspond to TRBD1 or TRBD2 (5 bases each). Germline V CDR1 and CDR2: MDHEN, SYDVKM. Trimming left V 3 bases short and J 0 bases short, with 12 bases between. The CDR3 extends over 17 amino acids. CDR3 sequence reads: CASSFTGRYSGANVLTF. DNA for the CDR3: TGTGCCAGCAGTTTCACGGGACGGTACTCTGGGGCCAACGTCCTGACTTTC.

This chain uses TRBV19 with TRBJ2-1; D is ambiguous. V was pared by 3 bases and J by 10 bases, with 13 bases between. The germline CDR1 and CDR2 sequences are LNHDA and SQIVND (reference sequence). CDR3 size: 13 residues. This CDR3 is CASSIRAPVEQFF. In nucleotides, the CDR3 is TGTGCCAGTAGTATTCGGGCCCCAGTGGAGCAGTTCTTC.

V gene TRBV11-1 combines with J gene TRBJ2-2; D is ambiguous. Trimming pared 1 base from V and 4 bases from J, leaving 7 bases between. CDR3 length: 14 amino acids. Germline V CDR1 and CDR2: SGHAT, FQDESV (reference sequence). The DNA for the CDR3 is TGTGCCAGCAGCTTAGAGTTTCGCACCGGGGAGCTGTTTTTT. Protein: CASSLEFRTGELFF.

This clone was seen once. The CDR3 loop is CASSKLPISGRVETQYF. CDR3 DNA sequence: TGTGCCAGCAGCAAACTTCCGATTAGCGGGAGGGTGGAGACCCAGTACTTC. This chain uses TRBV21-1 with TRBJ2-5; the table's D gene call, TRBD2, was not cross checked with the DNA. TRBV21-1 is deemed a pseudogene. The CDR3 covers 17 residues.

This sequence joins TRBV28 and TRBJ2-6; no firm D call. Per the germline V gene, CDR1 is MDHEN and CDR2 is SYDVKM. The CDR3 has 15 residues. V lost 6 bases, J lost 0 bases, and 9 bases lay in between. CDR3 region: CASSSGFSGANVLTF. The CDR3 nucleotides are TGTGCCAGCAGCTCTGGTTTCTCTGGGGCCAACGTCCTGACTTTC. The whole variable domain, remainder taken from reference TRBV28 and TRBJ2-6, is DVKVTQSSRYLVKRTGEKVFLECVQDMDHENMFWYRQDPGLGLRLIYFSYDVKMKEKGDIPEGYSVSREKKERFSLILESASTNQTSMYLCASSSGFSGANVLTFGAGSRLTVL.